The source of this TCR beta chain is a study of cytomegalovirus exposure and HLA in healthy donors (dated by TCRdb to between 2016 and 2019). A note on the overall study: An earlier analysis of roughly 630 of the donors reported 250 to 300 Gb of sequence data and 117 million unique TCR beta sequences from about 200 million T cells. Roughly 300 gigabases of sequencing data and approximately 91 million unique TCR sequences made up an early release that covered approximately 620 HLA-typed donors. The genetic ancestry cluster associated with self-reported Caucasian donors included 70% to 85% of the 350 to 500 genotyped donors. The aim of the study was to test whether cataloging public T cell receptors could identify signatures of past pathogen exposure. The study profiled the T cell repertoires of 666 subjects by immunosequencing and related them to cytomegalovirus serostatus. In addition to the first cohort of around 670 subjects, a separate validation cohort of 100 to 150 different subjects was used. To predict cytomegalovirus infection status, the study brought together high-throughput TCR immunosequencing, statistical association of individual TCRs with disease status, and machine learning. To study patterns of TCR occurrence, a later analysis re-analyzed previously published TCR beta repertoires from 666 donors and added high-resolution HLA genotyping. Rather than using new phenotypic data, the later analysis identified candidate immune exposures from TCR beta sequences and from how often those sequences occurred across donors. An earlier analysis of several hundred of the donors used high-throughput TCR beta sequencing to judge whether each TCR beta V gene segment behaved as functional or pseudogenic. Donor age, sex, ethnicity and CMV serostatus were compiled alongside the repertoire data. A later genetic analysis took genome-wide SNP genotypes for about three fifths of the 666 donors and used that subset as a discovery cohort. Every discovery cohort repertoire had been produced on one sequencing platform. HLA typing included class I and class II loci at four-digit resolution. The number of typed donors differed by locus: roughly 629-630 for A, B, C, DRB1 and DQB1; 500 to 550 for DQA1; 606 for DPA1; and about 450 for DPB1. About 5 DR-DQ haplotypes were handled as single units for association and clustering, since linkage in the cohort was strong. Among around 400 genotyped donors of the cohort, an average of around 240,000 unique TCR beta nucleotide sequences were sequenced per donor, about a sixth of them non-productive.

The cohort was made up of 666 healthy bone marrow donors. At the time of sampling, every cohort member was nominally healthy, though immune exposures that went unrecorded were likely present. The donor tested CMV seronegative and was one of the 352 seronegative cohort members. Each donor provided a peripheral blood sample, and peripheral blood mononuclear cells were used for TCR beta sequencing. Genomic DNA was extracted from the blood cell samples with the Qiagen DNeasy Blood Extraction Kit. About this clone: The antigen it binds to is not known. It has no much larger one-base neighbor in the sample; base qualities were not kept.

Library preparation employed the immunoSEQ multiplex PCR assay. For the multiplex PCR, a mixture combining 60 forward primers for TCR Vbeta segments and 13 reverse primers for TCR Jbeta segments was used. The CDR3 region of rearranged TCR beta genes was amplified from genomic DNA by a multiplex PCR assay. Amplified TCR beta libraries were sequenced as 87-base-pair reads on the Illumina HiSeq System. On the study's bioinformatics: A later analysis tallied roughly 76 million unique TCR beta chains across the 666 repertoires, and some 10 million of those chains were shared by two or more donors. To remove PCR and sequencing errors, raw reads were error-corrected and collapsed into unique sequences using a nearest-neighbor algorithm that merged closely related sequences. Alignment of CDR3 sequences to IMGT reference sequences was used to assign V, D and J gene segments. For a sequence to be retained, a match of at least six nucleotides to both a V gene segment and a J gene segment was required. Rearrangements were classified as productive when the CDR3 lacked stop codons and remained in frame with V and J, and all other rearrangements were classified as non-productive. CDR3 was defined according to IMGT convention as the region running from the second conserved V-encoded cysteine to the conserved J-encoded phenylalanine. The earlier analysis of 587 of the donors excluded any sequence lacking an unambiguous match to a single V gene segment. An earlier analysis of fewer than 750 of the donors classified V segments as functional when productive rearrangements were above 56.7% and as segregating when the standard deviation between donors was above 5%. A statistical classification framework was built to diagnose cytomegalovirus status from the catalog of TCR beta chain sequences. A later analysis assigned V and J genes by comparing TCR nucleotide sequences with IMGT/GENE-DB human TR gene sequences. Using the TCRdist pipeline, a later analysis assigned CDR3 sequences along with most-parsimonious VDJ recombination scenarios. A later analysis defined each TCR beta chain by its CDR3 amino acid sequence plus V-gene family, and excluded reads lacking a unique V-gene family. A later analysis removed 592 highly shared, low-generation-probability nucleotide sequences to deal with suspected cross-contamination and a sequencing artifact. For each public chain, a later analysis derived a clonal expansion index from normalized ranks of inferred template counts within each repertoire. In a later analysis, generation probabilities were computed with a VDJ recombination model fitted to out-of-frame rearrangements, and the resulting probabilities were checked against IGoR. A later analysis scored TCR-TCR, TCR-HLA and TCR-CMV co-occurrence with hypergeometric tests, applying a repertoire-size bias correction to TCR pairs. A later analysis estimated false discovery rates by permuting HLA or CMV assignments 20 times. In a later analysis, co-occurring TCRs were grouped with DBSCAN, and TCRdist sequence similarity was added when clustering was performed within HLA-allele-positive subsets. Repertoires with fewer than 30,000 or more than 120,000 public chains, plus five repertoires with anomalous nucleotide sharing, were excluded from co-occurrence clustering. This is the immuneACCESS table as TCRdb keeps it, with only in-frame sequences that have V and J called. A part of the clones is gone; compared with another copy, unresolved V genes explain less than half, and the rest is unexplained. For V, J and clone size, that table is used; D and trimming come from the DNA. This sample is represented by about 150,000 clones; approximately 80% of them were singletons. In total, the top ten clones hold approximately 15% of the sample.

Broader findings and caveats from the paper: Linkage disequilibrium might explain the correlated functional status among segregating V segments, but an unknown experimental factor could not be ruled out. In a later genetic analysis, fewer N-insertions in productive TCRs were reported among donors in an Asian-associated ancestry cluster than the approximately 710-donor mean. A later analysis associated about 17,000 TCR beta sequences with specific HLA alleles at a false discovery rate of 0.05. A cluster of highly shared sequence variants was judged likely to be a technical artifact of the sequencing pipeline. Most CMV-associated TCR beta chains appeared to be HLA-restricted in a later analysis, and the HLA associations seemed to be driven largely by CMV exposure. For the cohort, immune exposure information was limited to CMV serostatus. The 87-base-pair reads could not distinguish some IMGT-functional V segments, including TRBV6-2 and TRBV6-3, so those segments were excluded. Most TCR sequences were seen in very few donors, while some public TCRs were found in many individuals. A few of the identified cytomegalovirus-associated TCR beta chains were confirmed in vitro to be specific for cytomegalovirus antigens. According to the authors, the approach could potentially be generalized to other disease states and immunological phenotypes. The classifier was reported to diagnose cytomegalovirus status with high specificity and sensitivity in both the original and validation cohorts. A further reported finding was that TCR beta sequences accurately predicted the HLA-A and HLA-B alleles for most subjects in the first cohort. Assigning TCR associations to individual alleles was difficult when HLA alleles, especially DR and DQ, strongly co-occurred. V-gene and J-gene trimming of TCR beta chains was associated with a missense DCLRE1C variant in a later genetic analysis, and the association was replicated in an independent cohort. Because counts were too low, roughly 16 rarely observed V segments, including chromosome 9 orphons, were left out of the earlier analysis of about 620 of the donors. Presence/absence analyses assumed roughly uniform sequencing depth across donors, an assumption that may not hold. According to a later analysis, TCR association rates differed among HLA loci, with DRB1 alleles showing the most associated TCRs and HLA-C alleles showing the fewest. In the study, around 150 TCR beta chains were listed as associated with cytomegalovirus. In a later analysis, several top co-occurrence clusters were reported to appear linked to parvovirus B19, influenza, CMV and Epstein-Barr virus. Broadly in line with IMGT annotations, most TCR beta V segments showed up in productive rearrangements about 90% or about 30% of the time in an earlier analysis of around 600 of the donors. Compared with equally common non-associated chains, HLA-associated TCR beta chains in a later analysis were more clonally expanded and had lower generation probabilities. Because some donors lacked HLA typing at each locus, the association tests relied only on the typed subset. Only TCR beta chains were sequenced in this cohort, and the absence of alpha or paired-chain data limited detectable features.

Taken from the germline V gene, the CDR1 and CDR2 loops are ENHRY and SYGVKD. The V and J ends are trimmed by 5 bases and 2 bases, leaving 15 bases between them. The CDR3 has 15 amino acids, counting the end cysteine and phenylalanine. CDR3 DNA is the only sequence kept; it has 45 bases, read in frame from the first base. The source is a woman in her thirties or forties in good health and CMV-seronegative. The rearrangement combines TRBV10-3 with TRBJ2-5; TRBD2 could be the D gene, as 6 bases match. Input material: PBMCs. The nucleotide sequence is TGTGCCATCAGTCGAACCGGGACTTCACAAGAGACCCAGTACTTC. It translates to CAISRTGTSQETQYF.